These 7 T cell receptor beta chains share one sample of origin, sequenced in a study of blood T cell repertoires in COVID-19. TCRdb's table, derived via immunoSEQ multiplex PCR, lists solely in-frame clones and lacks some. This sample carries 250,000 or so clones, roughly 84% of them seen once, and the ten largest clones take 1.5%. Sample: peripheral blood. These TCRs come from a woman between 40 and 55 years old who had recovered from COVID-19.

The chain has TRBV5-1 and TRBJ2-5, with TRBD1 matching 7 bases. Germline values: CDR1 SGHRS, CDR2 YFSETQ. V shed 2 bases, J shed 2 bases, and the junction held 9 bases outside the gene matches. The CDR3 covers 16 residues. The CDR3 DNA reads as TGCGCCAGCAGCTTAATGGGGCAGGGGGTTCAAGAGACCCAGTACTTC. Its protein is CASSLMGQGVQETQYF.

The chain links TRBV5-1 to TRBJ2-1; the D gene is possibly TRBD2 (6 bases). This CDR3 contains 15 residues. The germline V gene encodes CDR1 SGHRS and CDR2 YFSETQ. Trimming cost V 0 bases and J 3 bases, with 10 bases left between them. In nucleotides, the CDR3 is TGCGCCAGCAGCTTGGAAATAGCGGTCTACAATGAGCAGTTCTTC. Its translation is CASSLEIAVYNEQFF.

This rearrangement joins TRBV4-1 to TRBJ1-2; D unclear. Trimming pared 1 base from V and 4 bases from J, leaving 13 bases between. Germline-derived CDR1 and CDR2 are MGHRA and YSYEKL. This CDR3 comprises 15 residues. The CDR3 here is CASSQAARTFYGYTF. The CDR3 DNA sequence: TGCGCCAGCAGCCAAGCTGCGCGAACGTTCTATGGCTACACCTTC.

The CDR3 spells CASSQDSPSNQPQHF. CDR3 DNA: TGTGCCAGCAGCCAGGACAGTCCCAGCAATCAGCCCCAGCATTTT. The genes are TRBV28 and TRBJ1-5; D is perhaps TRBD1 (6 bases). Germline assignment: CDR1 MDHEN and CDR2 SYDVKM. V was trimmed by 6 bases and J by 1 base, leaving 13 bases between them. The CDR3 sequence is 15 residues long.

The rearrangement links TRBV12-3 or TRBV12-4 to TRBJ2-1; D is possibly TRBD1 (6 bases). Trimming removed 7 bases at V and 1 base at J, with 8 bases between. This CDR3 is 13 amino acids long. The CDR3 protein is CASKQGSYNEQFF. The CDR3 DNA is TGTGCCAGCAAACAGGGATCCTACAATGAGCAGTTCTTC.

CDR3 sequence (DNA): TGTGCCAGCAGCCTGTGGACAGTTGAAGGCTACGAGCAGTACTTC. It is translated as CASSLWTVEGYEQYF. The rearrangement uses TRBV11-2 and TRBJ2-7; TRBD1 is a possible D gene (6 bases). This CDR3 has 15 residues. V dropped 5 bases and J dropped 3 bases, with 17 bases sitting between them. CDR1 and CDR2 from the germline V gene are SGHAT and FQNNGV.

V gene TRBV11-3 combines with J gene TRBJ2-2, with 7 bases identical to TRBD1. The CDR3 is 15 residues long. With V trimmed by 5 bases and J by 0 bases, 3 bases remained unmatched. Germline-derived CDR1 and CDR2 are SGHNT and YENEEA. The CDR3 is CASSLGQSNTGELFF. CDR3 DNA sequence: TGTGCCAGCAGCCTGGGACAGTCGAACACCGGGGAGCTGTTTTTT.